Listed below are T cell receptor beta chains from one sample, sequenced in a study of immune heterogeneity within non-small cell lung tumors. TCRdb re-called the multiplex PCR reads with MiXCR, one entry per CDR3 protein. This sample carries about 15,000 distinct CDR3 sequences, approximately 29% of them seen once, and the ten largest clones take nearly 15%. The sequencing sample was made of lung tumor tissue. The receptors were gathered from a woman in her fifties or sixties with non-small cell lung cancer. Each CDR3 is given with its conserved first and last residue. D genes are given only for firm matches. The size field is filled for only some rows; it gives once, few, many or a size class.

j_call clone_size v_call d_call cdr3_aa cdr3_nt
TRBJ1-1 many TRBV20-1 TRBD1 CSARSDRGGTEAFF TGCAGTGCTAGATCGGACAGGGGAGGAACTGAAGCTTTCTTT
TRBJ2-3 . TRBV24-1 . CATSDWSGPSTDTQYF TGTGCCACCAGTGATTGGAGCGGACCTAGCACAGATACGCAGTATTTT
TRBJ2-7 . TRBV2 . CASRARRAGESYEQYF TGTGCCAGTAGGGCGCGGAGGGCCGGCGAGTCCTACGAGCAGTACTTC
TRBJ1-5 few TRBV15 . CATSRGEVSNQPQHF TGTGCCACCAGCAGGGGGGAGGTTAGCAATCAGCCCCAGCATTTT
TRBJ2-3 many TRBV9 . CASSVGSTDTQYF TGTGCCAGCAGCGTAGGTAGCACAGATACGCAGTATTTT
TRBJ1-2 many TRBV27 . CASSTRRVSNYGYTF TGTGCCAGCAGTACCCGGAGGGTGTCTAACTATGGCTACACCTTC
TRBJ2-1 . TRBV2 . CASSVGAGRYNEQFF TGTGCCAGCAGTGTGGGGGCGGGACGGTACAATGAGCAGTTCTTC
TRBJ1-6 . TRBV27 . CASSPGPWGSPLHF TGTGCCAGCAGTCCCGGGCCCTGGGGGTCACCCCTCCACTTT
TRBJ2-7 many TRBV28 . CASTSGSLGEQYF TGTGCCAGCACCTCCGGGAGCCTGGGGGAGCAGTACTTC
TRBJ2-1 . TRBV28 TRBD2 CASRLAGVYNEQFF TGTGCCAGCAGATTAGCGGGAGTGTACAATGAGCAGTTCTTC
TRBJ1-1 . TRBV7-3 . CASSSQGPSEAFF TGTGCCAGCAGCTCCCAGGGTCCCTCTGAAGCTTTCTTT
TRBJ1-4 . TRBV30 TRBD1 CAWKVIGRGQEKLFF TGTGCCTGGAAGGTTATCGGCAGGGGGCAAGAAAAACTGTTTTTT
TRBJ1-2 many TRBV28 . CASSPAAGGTHYGYTF TGTGCCAGCAGCCCTGCGGCGGGGGGTACTCACTATGGCTACACCTTC
TRBJ1-1 . TRBV11-3 TRBD1 CASSPLGQGAAQAFF TGTGCCAGCAGCCCCCTCGGACAGGGGGCGGCTCAAGCTTTCTTT
TRBJ2-3 . TRBV7-9 TRBD1 CASILAYTGGLDTQYF TGTGCCAGCATCTTAGCCTACACAGGGGGCCTAGATACGCAGTATTTT
TRBJ2-5 . TRBV6-1 TRBD2 CTSSRTSGTLETQYF TGTACCAGCAGCCGGACTAGCGGTACTCTAGAGACCCAGTACTTC
TRBJ1-1 . TRBV18 . CASSPSRVPDTEAFF TGTGCCAGCTCACCATCCAGGGTCCCCGATACTGAAGCTTTCTTT
TRBJ2-2 . TRBV20-1 . CSARQGNTEEPFF TGCAGTGCTAGACAGGGGAACACCGAGGAGCCGTTTTTT
TRBJ1-1 . TRBV7-2 TRBD1 CASSTGTVNTEAFF TGTGCCAGCAGCACCGGGACAGTGAACACTGAAGCTTTCTTT
TRBJ2-1 medium-sized TRBV15 TRBD1 CATSRKNRGRSHEQFF TGTGCCACCAGCAGAAAAAACAGGGGGCGTTCCCATGAGCAGTTCTTC
TRBJ2-7 few TRBV28 TRBD2 CASSRGGTSGYEQYF TGTGCCAGCAGCAGGGGGGGGACTAGCGGCTACGAGCAGTACTTC
TRBJ2-7 . TRBV5-1 TRBD2 CASSLVAGDTYEQYF TGCGCCAGCAGCTTGGTAGCGGGAGATACCTACGAGCAGTACTTC
TRBJ2-7 . TRBV27 TRBD1 CASSPGTGDSYEQYF TGTGCCAGCAGTCCAGGGACAGGAGACTCCTACGAGCAGTACTTC
TRBJ1-6 many TRBV7-9 . CASSLDLNVPLHF TGTGCCAGCAGCTTAGACCTCAACGTACCCCTCCACTTT
TRBJ2-1 many TRBV13 TRBD2 CASSWDGVAGAPSSYNEQFF TGTGCCAGCAGCTGGGATGGGGTAGCGGGAGCCCCCAGCTCCTACAATGAGCAGTTCTTC
TRBJ1-2 medium-sized TRBV30 TRBD1 CAWSVLLGGKGYGYTF TGTGCCTGGAGTGTACTTTTAGGGGGCAAAGGCTATGGCTACACCTTC
TRBJ2-1 . TRBV15 . CATSRDTELSGLNEQFF TGTGCCACCAGCAGAGATACAGAGTTGAGTGGGCTGAATGAGCAGTTCTTC
TRBJ2-7 many TRBV30 . CASNRDPYEQYF TGTGCCTCCAATCGGGACCCCTACGAGCAGTACTTC
TRBJ2-5 . TRBV30 TRBD2 CAWSVLGGGLQETQYF TGTGCCTGGAGTGTACTTGGCGGGGGGCTACAAGAGACCCAGTACTTC
TRBJ2-7 . TRBV28 . CASKVSEYEQYF TGTGCCAGCAAAGTCAGTGAGTACGAGCAGTACTTC
TRBJ2-7 . TRBV7-6 . CASSPGGLGYEQYF TGTGCCAGCAGCCCCGGAGGGCTGGGCTACGAGCAGTACTTC
TRBJ2-7 many TRBV6-1 . CASNPSTAVYEQYF TGTGCCAGCAATCCATCTACAGCCGTATACGAGCAGTACTTC
TRBJ2-5 . TRBV19 . CASSSHPGTQYF TGTGCCAGTAGTTCCCACCCTGGGACCCAGTACTTC
TRBJ2-2 few TRBV7-9 . CASRRAGGTGELFF TGTGCCAGCAGAAGGGCAGGGGGGACCGGGGAGCTGTTTTTT
TRBJ2-7 . TRBV4-1 TRBD1 CASRTGQGYEQYF TGCGCCAGCAGAACGGGACAGGGGTACGAGCAGTACTTC
TRBJ2-4 medium-sized TRBV6-1 TRBD2 CASSRTSGVMTKNIQYF TGTGCCAGCAGTCGGACTAGCGGGGTAATGACCAAAAACATTCAGTACTTC
TRBJ1-1 . TRBV19 . CASSPPLHTEAFF TGTGCCAGTAGTCCCCCCCTACACACTGAAGCTTTCTTT